This T cell receptor (beta chain) emerged from a study of blood T cell repertoires in COVID-19. For the study at large: Both acute and convalescent COVID-19 samples were obtained from the United States, Italy and Spain.

The CDR3 is 15 residues long. Germline CDR1 and CDR2: SEHNR and FQNEAQ (reference sequence). Trimming took off 1 base at V and 5 bases at J, with 13 bases between the two ends. This clone was recorded only once. Study processing details: Amplifying reference gene primers gave estimates of nucleated cell counts. Only in-frame clones appear in the TCRdb table, and some are missing; sequencing was by immunoSEQ multiplex PCR. Clone size and the V and J calls come from that table; the DNA yielded D and trimming. The data hold more than 95,000 clones, with roughly 90% observed a single time. The TCR comes from a woman older than 75 in a cohort sampled during active COVID-19. This sequence joins TRBV7-9 and TRBJ2-3, with a possible D match to TRBD1 (5 bases). The source material was peripheral blood. The CDR3 DNA sequence: TGTGCCAGCAGCTTAGGCAGGGTCAAGGGAGATACGCAGTATTTT. Translated, it gives CASSLGRVKGDTQYF.